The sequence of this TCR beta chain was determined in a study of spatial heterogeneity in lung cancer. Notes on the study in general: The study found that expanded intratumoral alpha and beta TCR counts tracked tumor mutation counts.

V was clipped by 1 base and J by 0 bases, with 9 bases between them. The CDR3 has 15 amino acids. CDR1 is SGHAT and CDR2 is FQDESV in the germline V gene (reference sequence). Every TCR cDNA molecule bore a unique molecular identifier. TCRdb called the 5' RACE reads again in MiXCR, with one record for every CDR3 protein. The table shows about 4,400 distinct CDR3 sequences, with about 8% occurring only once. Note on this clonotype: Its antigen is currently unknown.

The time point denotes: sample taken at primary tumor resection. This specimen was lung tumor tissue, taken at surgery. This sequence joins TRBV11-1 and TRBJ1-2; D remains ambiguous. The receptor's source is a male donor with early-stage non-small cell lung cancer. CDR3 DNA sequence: TGTGCCAGCAGCTTAGACAACGGAGCTAACTATGGCTACACCTTC. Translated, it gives CASSLDNGANYGYTF.